The present TCR beta chain was sequenced within a study of CD8 T cells in Susac syndrome. Study outcomes and limitations: A relatively small number of individuals underwent TCR sequencing and HLA analysis.

Details on this clonotype: Its antigen is undetermined.

Reverse transcription of about 0.5 to 1 ug RNA was carried out with random hexamers. A multiplex approach, immunoSEQ multiplex PCR, amplified TCR beta CDR3 across 54 Vbeta and 13 Jbeta. TCRdb processed the immunoSEQ multiplex PCR reads anew with MiXCR; each CDR3 protein has one entry. The sample includes about 130,000 distinct CDR3 sequences, around 94% seen only once; the top ten take roughly 0.087%. Sequencing input: CD4+ T cells from PBMCs. The sequence derives from a human donor in good health.

CDR3 amino acids: CASSYSDLSTDTQYF. The CDR3 nucleotides are TGTGCCAGCAGTTACTCGGACCTCTCCACAGATACGCAGTATTTT. This rearrangement joins TRBV6-5 to TRBJ2-3, with D unclear. The CDR3 runs 15 residues. Per the germline V gene, CDR1 is MNHEY and CDR2 is SVGAGI. V gave up 0 bases and J gave up 2 bases, with 9 bases separating them.